This passage covers 32 T cell receptor beta chains from one sample sequenced in a study of cytomegalovirus exposure and HLA in healthy donors. PCR used 60 Vbeta primers and 13 Jbeta primers. Libraries were prepared by immunoSEQ multiplex PCR; TCRdb keeps only in-frame clonotypes and omits some of them. The table shows approximately 74,000 clones, with roughly 76% occurring only once. Sequencing input: PBMCs. The source of these receptors is a man between 60 and 75 years old in good health and CMV-seropositive.

This clone is a singleton in its sample. V and J are TRBV5-5 and TRBJ1-1; no definite D call. The germline gives CDR1 SGHKS, CDR2 YYEKEE (reference sequence). V was cut by 4 bases and J by 7 bases, with 11 bases left in between. The CDR3 contains 12 residues. CDR3 sequence reads: CASSNERFEAFF. DNA of the CDR3: TGTGCCAGCAGCAACGAGCGATTTGAAGCTTTCTTT.

The gene calls are TRBV13 and TRBJ2-1; D ambiguous. Germline CDR1 is PRHDT and CDR2 is FYEKMQ (reference sequence). The CDR3 extends over 14 amino acids. Deletions cut 0 bases from V and 5 bases from J, with 8 bases between. In nucleotides, the CDR3 is TGTGCCAGCAGCTTAGGTGGGCCAAACAATGAGCAGTTCTTC. The encoded protein is CASSLGGPNNEQFF.

CDR3 protein: CASSQTFGDTDTQYF. Written as DNA, the CDR3 is TGTGCCAGCAGCCAGACCTTCGGGGACACAGATACGCAGTATTTT. The gene calls are TRBV4-2 and TRBJ2-3; tentative D call: TRBD2 (5 bases). The CDR3 runs 15 residues. Germline CDR1 LGHNA, CDR2 YNFKEQ. V was trimmed by 3 bases and J by 2 bases, leaving 12 bases between them.

The rearrangement joins TRBV27 to TRBJ2-7; TRBD1 agrees at 7 bases. Losses at the gene ends were 3 bases for V and 0 bases for J; bases not matched to a gene: 11. Germline assignment: CDR1 MNHEY and CDR2 SMNVEV (reference sequence). The CDR3 runs to 17 residues. Here the CDR3 reads CASSFRGQARGSYEQYF. Here the CDR3 DNA reads TGTGCCAGCAGTTTTCGAGGACAGGCCAGGGGCTCCTACGAGCAGTACTTC.

The rearrangement uses TRBV5-5 and TRBJ1-5; the D gene is possibly TRBD1 (6 bases). V lost 4 bases and J 5 bases, leaving 16 bases between the germline ends. Germline V lookup: CDR1 SGHKS, CDR2 YYEKEE (reference sequence). The CDR3 is made up of 15 amino acids. The CDR3 DNA is TGTGCCAGCAGCCCGACAGGTATTAGGGATCAGCCCCAGCATTTT. This gives the protein CASSPTGIRDQPQHF.

The rearrangement uses TRBV6-6 and TRBJ1-3; D is unclear. Trimming cost V 7 bases and J 4 bases, with 8 bases left between them. Germline assignment: CDR1 MNHNY and CDR2 SVGAGI (reference sequence). This CDR3 has 12 residues. The CDR3 loop is CASIQTGNTIYF. In DNA form, the CDR3 reads TGTGCCAGCATCCAAACAGGAAACACCATATATTTT.

This clone appeared a few times. The V call is TRBV2, the J call TRBJ2-2; a possible D gene is TRBD1 (6 bases). Germline CDR1 is SNHLY and CDR2 is FYNNEI. The germline V and J ends were trimmed by 8 bases and 6 bases, with 13 bases remaining between them. This CDR3 comprises 13 residues. CDR3 coding DNA: TGTGCCAGCCGAGGGGGTTGGTCCGGGGAGCTGTTTTTT. It encodes CASRGGWSGELFF.

V usage is TRBV4-2 and J usage is TRBJ2-7, with D perhaps matching TRBD2 (6 bases). V lost 1 base to trimming and J lost 3 bases, with 13 bases between them. The CDR3 totals 15 residues. CDR1 is LGHNA and CDR2 is YNFKEQ in the germline V gene. Written as DNA, the CDR3 is TGTGCCAGCAGCCAAGGCTTTGGAGGGTACTACGAGCAGTACTTC. It yields the protein CASSQGFGGYYEQYF.

V gene TRBV6-1 combines with J gene TRBJ1-1, with D possibly being TRBD1 (6 bases). The CDR3 has 17 amino acids. The V gene's germline CDR1 is MNHNS and CDR2 SASEGT. V was clipped by 4 bases and J by 0 bases, with 18 bases between them. The CDR3 here is CASSAGTLAMVNTEAFF. CDR3 sequence (DNA): TGTGCCAGCAGTGCCGGGACACTAGCGATGGTGAACACTGAAGCTTTCTTT.

The J gene is TRBJ1-1, the V gene TRBV27, with D perhaps matching TRBD1 (6 bases). Trimming stripped 6 bases from V and 2 bases from J, with 31 bases between. The germline gives CDR1 MNHEY, CDR2 SMNVEV (reference sequence). The CDR3 is made up of 20 amino acids. CDR3 in DNA: TGTGCCAGCAGGCAAAGGGTCCCCAACAGGGCCCTCCCTTTAAACACTGAAGCTTTCTTT. It yields the protein CASRQRVPNRALPLNTEAFF.

The chain combines TRBV7-9 with TRBJ2-1; possibly TRBD2 for D (6 bases). CDR3 length equals 14 residues. V dropped 2 bases and J dropped 5 bases, with 10 bases sitting between them. Per the germline V gene, CDR1 is SEHNR and CDR2 is FQNEAQ (reference sequence). As DNA, the CDR3 is TGTGCCAGCAGCTTAACCGGGACTCACAATGAGCAGTTCTTC. It codes for CASSLTGTHNEQFF.

The rearrangement links TRBV28 to TRBJ1-2, with TRBD1 identical over 7 bases. V gave up 5 bases and J gave up 6 bases; unmatched junction bases: 3. In germline, CDR1 is MDHEN, CDR2 SYDVKM. The CDR3 has 12 residues. CDR3 loop: CASSTTGDGYTF. In nucleotides, the CDR3 is TGTGCCAGCAGTACCACAGGGGATGGCTACACCTTC.

This clone counts as medium-sized. The chain joins TRBV28 to TRBJ1-1, with 9 nucleotides matching TRBD1. Trimming removed 5 bases from V and 5 bases from J; junction bases left unmatched: 3. This CDR3 spans 13 amino acids. From germline, CDR1 is MDHEN and CDR2 SYDVKM. As DNA, the CDR3 is TGTGCCAGCAGTCGGGACAGGGTGACTGAAGCTTTCTTT. Translated: CASSRDRVTEAFF. Looking up the rest from reference TRBV28 and TRBJ1-1 gives the full variable domain: DVKVTQSSRYLVKRTGEKVFLECVQDMDHENMFWYRQDPGLGLRLIYFSYDVKMKEKGDIPEGYSVSREKKERFSLILESASTNQTSMYLCASSRDRVTEAFFGQGTRLTVV.

This chain uses TRBV27 with TRBJ1-2, with a weak D call TRBD1 (5 bases). V lost 6 bases and J lost 8, with 16 bases in between. The length of the CDR3 is 13 residues. Per the germline V gene, CDR1 is MNHEY and CDR2 is SMNVEV (reference sequence). Written as DNA, the CDR3 is TGTGCCAGCAGCCCCTCAGGGATGGGAGGCTACACCTTC. Translated: CASSPSGMGGYTF.

In this sample, this clone turned up a few times. One end of the junction fails to match germline, which may point to a read error. This chain links TRBV27 with TRBJ2-7; D unresolved. Germline CDR1 and CDR2: MNHEY and SMNVEV (reference sequence). This CDR3 spans 13 amino acids. This chain's CDR3 is CASSHDNSHEQYF. CDR3 nucleotides: TGTGCCAGCAGTCACGATAACTCCCACGAGCAGTACTTC.

The chain combines TRBV29-1 with TRBJ2-7, with 11 bases lining up with TRBD1. The CDR3 sequence is 16 residues long. CDR1 SQVTM and CDR2 ANQGSEA come from the germline V gene. The J segment lost 7 bases and the V segment lost 5 bases, leaving 16 bases of the junction unmatched. The CDR3 loop is CSVRGVTGQGVGEQYF. For the CDR3, the DNA is TGCAGCGTTCGAGGGGTCACGGGACAGGGGGTGGGGGAGCAGTACTTC.

The chain carries TRBV5-1 and TRBJ2-3; D not certain. This CDR3 is built from 13 residues. The V gene's germline CDR1 is SGHRS and CDR2 YFSETQ. V dropped 0 bases and J dropped 1 base, with 3 bases sitting between them. Written as DNA, the CDR3 is TGCGCCAGCAGCTTGGCTGGCACAGATACGCAGTATTTT. It translates to CASSLAGTDTQYF. Using reference TRBV5-1 and TRBJ2-3 for the parts outside the CDR3, the full variable domain is KAGVTQTPRYLIKTRGQQVTLSCSPISGHRSVSWYQQTPGQGLQFLFEYFSETQRNKGNFPGRFSGRQFSNSRSEMNVSTLELGDSALYLCASSLAGTDTQYFGPGTRLTVL.

This clone was picked up a small number of times. The rearrangement uses TRBV5-1 and TRBJ1-6, with D unclear. The CDR3 has 13 amino acids. V lost 2 bases to trimming and J lost 6 bases, with 6 bases between them. Germline V gene lookup returns CDR1 SGHRS and CDR2 YFSETQ. The CDR3 protein is CASSFTSNSPLHF. The CDR3 DNA sequence: TGCGCCAGCAGCTTCACTAGTAATTCACCCCTCCACTTT.

The CDR3: CAISAGAGATNEKLFF. CDR3 nucleotide sequence: TGTGCCATCAGTGCAGGGGCCGGGGCGACTAATGAAAAACTGTTTTTT. The rearrangement uses TRBV10-3 and TRBJ1-4; D perhaps matches TRBD1 (6 bases). The length of the CDR3 is 16 residues. V lost 4 bases and J 2 bases, leaving 14 bases between the germline ends. Germline V gene data show CDR1 as ENHRY and CDR2 as SYGVKD.

This clone was seen only a few times. The rearrangement links TRBV4-2 to TRBJ2-6, with 8 nucleotides matching TRBD1. Trimming removed 5 bases from V and 3 bases from J; junction bases left unmatched: 6. The germline V gene encodes CDR1 LGHNA and CDR2 YNFKEQ. The CDR3 is 16 amino acids. CDR3 nucleotide sequence: TGTGCCAGCAGCGTACTCAGGGGGCGTGGGGCCAACGTCCTGACTTTC. It yields the protein CASSVLRGRGANVLTF.

The V and J genes are TRBV27 and TRBJ1-2; TRBD1 aligns across 7 bases. V was pared by 2 bases and J by 7 bases, with 4 bases of the junction left unmatched. The CDR3 spans 13 residues. Germline CDR1 is MNHEY and CDR2 is SMNVEV (reference sequence). CDR3 DNA: TGTGCCAGCAGTTTAGACAGGGTGGGTGGCTACACCTTC. Its protein product is CASSLDRVGGYTF.

The table lists this clone with a few counts. The V call is TRBV5-1, the J call TRBJ2-3, with a possible D match to TRBD2 (6 bases). Germline values: CDR1 SGHRS, CDR2 YFSETQ. The CDR3 runs 15 residues. The germline V and J ends were trimmed by 4 bases and 0 bases, with 12 bases remaining between them. CDR3 region: CASSQGLFSTDTQYF. The CDR3 DNA follows: TGCGCCAGCAGCCAGGGACTTTTTAGCACAGATACGCAGTATTTT.

The chain recombines TRBV2 with TRBJ2-2; possible D gene TRBD1, 5 bases. This CDR3 contains 15 residues. Germline values: CDR1 SNHLY, CDR2 FYNNEI. The germline V and J ends were trimmed by 5 bases and 6 bases, with 16 bases remaining between them. In nucleotides, the CDR3 is TGTGCCAGCAGTTTCGACAAGCCCAGGGCCGGGGAGCTGTTTTTT. Translated, it gives CASSFDKPRAGELFF.

Details on this clone: Other nucleotide sequences in the sample specify the same CDR3. This rearrangement joins TRBV4-2 to TRBJ2-5; 13 bases align to TRBD2. CDR1 is LGHNA and CDR2 is YNFKEQ in the germline V gene. Losses at the gene ends were 4 bases for V and 5 bases for J; bases not matched to a gene: 22. The CDR3 consists of 21 residues. The CDR3 nucleotides read TGTGCCAGCAGCCTAGGGCCGAAACTAGCGGGGGGGCCCAGGGGTACCGAGACCCAGTACTTC. It codes for CASSLGPKLAGGPRGTETQYF.

This clone has only one observation. This sample also contains other DNA sequences that code for the same CDR3. The chain joins TRBV29-1 to TRBJ2-1; possible D gene TRBD2, 5 bases. CDR1 and CDR2 (germline): SQVTM, ANQGSEA. The CDR3 has 11 amino acids. The V end lost 6 bases, the J end lost 4 bases, and 7 bases lay between the germline ends. The CDR3 sequence is CSVDLYNEQFF. CDR3 nucleotides: TGCAGCGTGGACTTATACAATGAGCAGTTCTTC.

This clone was counted only a few times. The chain couples TRBV5-1 to TRBJ2-5; D is unresolved. V was pared by 1 base and J by 5 bases, with 15 bases between. The CDR3 totals 15 residues. Germline values: CDR1 SGHRS, CDR2 YFSETQ. The CDR3 nucleotides read TGCGCCAGCAGCTTGAAGCGCCAGATGGGTGAGACCCAGTACTTC. Protein product: CASSLKRQMGETQYF.

This clone has a single count. The CDR3 DNA reads TGCGCCAGCAGAGTAATCGGGGGACAGGCTAACTATGGCTACACCTTC. It yields the protein CASRVIGGQANYGYTF. This chain connects TRBV5-1 to TRBJ1-2; 8 bases line up with TRBD1. The ends lost 5 bases at V and 0 bases at J; junction bases unmatched: 9. The CDR3 spans 16 residues. CDR1 SGHRS and CDR2 YFSETQ come from the germline V gene.

The J gene is TRBJ1-2, the V gene TRBV11-3, with D perhaps matching TRBD1 (5 bases). Germline V lookup: CDR1 SGHNT, CDR2 YENEEA. This CDR3 region has 12 residues. The V end was cut by 4 bases, the J end by 2 bases, with 5 bases between. The CDR3 is CASSSGNYGYTF. The CDR3 bases are TGTGCCAGCAGCTCAGGGAACTATGGCTACACCTTC.

This rearrangement joins TRBV9 to TRBJ2-7, with 10 bases aligning to TRBD1. The CDR3 sequence is 17 residues long. J was trimmed by 3 bases and V by 1 base; bases with no gene match: 10. The V gene's germline CDR1 is SGDLS and CDR2 YYNGEE. This CDR3 reads CASSVSPGQGKLYEQYF. The CDR3 DNA sequence: TGTGCCAGCAGCGTAAGTCCGGGACAGGGGAAACTCTACGAGCAGTACTTC. The full variable domain, completed using reference TRBV9 and TRBJ2-7, is DSGVTQTPKHLITATGQRVTLRCSPRSGDLSVYWYQQSLDQGLQFLIQYYNGEERAKGNILERFSAQQFPDLHSELNLSSLELGDSALYFCASSVSPGQGKLYEQYFGPGTRLTVT.

V gene TRBV7-9 combines with J gene TRBJ2-6; 7 bases agree with TRBD1. V dropped 7 bases and J dropped 4; count of bases not matched to a gene: 4. CDR1 is SEHNR, CDR2 FQNEAQ, per germline (reference sequence). The CDR3 contains 14 residues. The CDR3: CASKDRVGANVLTF. In DNA form, the CDR3 reads TGTGCCAGCAAAGACAGGGTCGGGGCCAACGTCCTGACTTTC.

This clone occurred a few times. The rearrangement joins TRBV5-4 to TRBJ2-2; 16 bases align to TRBD2. V lost 3 bases, J lost 6 bases, and 5 bases stayed unmatched. CDR1 SGHNT and CDR2 YYREEE come from the germline V gene (reference sequence). CDR3 length equals 17 residues. DNA for the CDR3: TGTGCCAGCAGCTGGGGACTAGCGGGAGGGCCCTCCGGGGAGCTGTTTTTT. This encodes CASSWGLAGGPSGELFF.

This chain joins TRBV6-5 and TRBJ1-6, with 7 bases matching TRBD1. V gave up 7 bases and J gave up 0 bases; unmatched junction bases: 3. The CDR3 runs 15 residues. Germline CDR1 is MNHEY and CDR2 is SVGAGI. As DNA, the CDR3 is TGTGCCAGCACCAACAGGGGCTCCTATAATTCACCCCTCCACTTT. This encodes CASTNRGSYNSPLHF.